This entry describes one T cell receptor (beta chain). Its antigen is not identified. Germline CDR1 is MGHRA and CDR2 is YSYEKL. There are 15 residues in the CDR3. The V end lost 4 bases, the J end lost 2 bases, and 14 bases lay between the germline ends. The source of the sample is a study of neoadjuvant anti-PD-1 for oral cavity cancer. Study-wide background: Patients mostly received three to four biweekly nivolumab doses at 3 mg/kg before surgery. Around day 43, patients without progression received a fourth nivolumab dose before surgery. General study results and limits: With a few patients per group, TCR findings need larger cohorts.

Survey sequencing of tumors mostly used 4.5 to 6 ug DNA, two replicates. Generated by immunoSEQ multiplex PCR, the TCRdb table keeps only in-frame clones and is missing some. The sample lists approximately 7,100 clones; 53% were seen once. This receptor was identified in a person between 40 and 85 years old with oral cavity squamous cell carcinoma. This sequence joins TRBV4-1 and TRBJ1-1, with unresolved D. The sample was tumor tissue, taken before nivolumab (anti-PD-1) treatment. This CDR3 reads CASSRSSPVNTEAFF. CDR3 DNA sequence: TGCGCCAGCAGCCGCTCCAGCCCCGTTAACACTGAAGCTTTCTTT.